This T cell receptor beta chain appears in the sequencing data of a study of metastatic and nonmetastatic thyroid tumors. At the level of the study: The comparison covered peripheral blood and tumor or nodule tissue in malignant and benign thyroid patients. Study observations and caveats: In both blood and tumor samples, TCR beta diversity was reported significantly higher for malignant than benign nodules.

The entire patient cohort was treatment-naive prior to thyroid surgery. With respect to this clone: Its antigen remains unknown.

Original data processing: Differences in CDR3 between clinicopathological groups were drawn on to build a classifier intended to discriminate distant-metastatic papillary thyroid cancer patients. TCRdb reprocessed the PCR reads using MiXCR. These V and J calls derive from TCRdb rather than the authors' analysis. This sample has approximately 13,000 clones, with roughly a quarter found just once. Looked up from germline, CDR1 is MNHNY and CDR2 is SVGAGI (reference sequence). The CDR3 totals 16 residues. The ends were cut back, 0 bases at V and 5 bases at J, with 16 bases in the middle. The receptor was derived from a male donor with papillary thyroid cancer or a benign thyroid nodule (not recorded which). Some clones in this sample may be carry-over from other donors' samples. Sequencing was performed on blood. This chain links TRBV6-6 with TRBJ2-5, with D tentatively TRBD1 (6 bases). The CDR3 sequence is CASSYSNAQGGETQYF. CDR3 DNA sequence: TGTGCCAGCAGTTACTCGAACGCACAGGGCGGGGAGACCCAGTACTTC.